What follows describes a single TCR beta chain. The source of the sample is a study of cytomegalovirus exposure and HLA in healthy donors. The V gene lost 1 base and the J gene lost 4 bases, with 8 bases spanning the gap. This CDR3 region has 13 residues. Germline loops: CDR1 SGHDN, CDR2 FVKESK. PCR used 60 Vbeta primers and 13 Jbeta primers. TCRdb keeps only in-frame clones here, not all; method: immunoSEQ multiplex PCR. The repertoire consists of about 72,000 clones, with roughly 78% occurring once and the leading ten covering 1.9%. Sequenced input: PBMCs. The sequence was obtained from a man between 18 and 29 years old in good health and CMV-seronegative. The V call is TRBV14, the J call TRBJ2-7; D unclear. The CDR3 protein is CASSQVSLYEQYF. The CDR3 nucleotides are TGTGCCAGCAGCCAAGTGTCGCTATACGAGCAGTACTTC.